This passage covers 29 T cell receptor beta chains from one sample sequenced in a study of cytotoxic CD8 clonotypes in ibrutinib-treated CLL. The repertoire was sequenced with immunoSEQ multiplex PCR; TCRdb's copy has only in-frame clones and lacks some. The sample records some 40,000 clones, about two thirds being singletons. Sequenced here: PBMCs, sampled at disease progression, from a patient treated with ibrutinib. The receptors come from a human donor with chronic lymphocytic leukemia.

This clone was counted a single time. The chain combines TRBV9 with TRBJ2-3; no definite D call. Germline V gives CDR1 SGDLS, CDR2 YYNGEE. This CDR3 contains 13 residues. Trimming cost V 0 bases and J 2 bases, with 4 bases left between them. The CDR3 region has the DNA TGTGCCAGCAGCGTAGACGCCACAGATACGCAGTATTTT. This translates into CASSVDATDTQYF.

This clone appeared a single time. The DNA of the CDR3 is TGTGCTAGTGGTTTGGCCTACACTCAGGGTTCTGGAAACACCATATATTTT. Amino acids: CASGLAYTQGSGNTIYF. The chain uses TRBV12-5 and TRBJ1-3; possible D gene TRBD1, 5 bases. In germline, CDR1 is LGHNT, CDR2 FRNRAP. This CDR3 contains 17 residues. The V end lost 1 base, the J end lost 1 base, and 14 bases lay between the germline ends. The full variable domain, rest sourced from reference TRBV12-5 and TRBJ1-3, is DARVTQTPRHKVTEMGQEVTMRCQPILGHNTVFWYRQTMMQGLELLAYFRNRAPLDDSGMPKDRFSAEMPDATLATLKIQPSEPRDSAVYFCASGLAYTQGSGNTIYFGEGSWLTVV.

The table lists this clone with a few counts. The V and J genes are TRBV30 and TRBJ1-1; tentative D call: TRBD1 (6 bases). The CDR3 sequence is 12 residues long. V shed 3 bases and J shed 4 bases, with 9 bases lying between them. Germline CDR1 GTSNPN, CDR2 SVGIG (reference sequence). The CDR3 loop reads CAWRQGGTEAFF. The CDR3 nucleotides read TGTGCCTGGAGACAGGGAGGCACTGAAGCTTTCTTT.

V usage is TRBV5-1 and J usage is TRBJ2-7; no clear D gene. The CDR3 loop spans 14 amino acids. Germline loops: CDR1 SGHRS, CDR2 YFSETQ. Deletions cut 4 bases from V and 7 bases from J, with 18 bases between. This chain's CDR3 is CASSAVRTPQEQYF. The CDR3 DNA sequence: TGCGCCAGCAGCGCGGTGAGAACCCCTCAGGAGCAGTACTTC.

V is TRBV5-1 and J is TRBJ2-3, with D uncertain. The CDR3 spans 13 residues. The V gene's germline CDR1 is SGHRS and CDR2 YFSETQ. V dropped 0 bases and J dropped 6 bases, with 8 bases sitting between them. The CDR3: CASSLEAGDTQYF. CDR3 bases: TGCGCCAGCAGCTTGGAGGCTGGCGATACGCAGTATTTT.

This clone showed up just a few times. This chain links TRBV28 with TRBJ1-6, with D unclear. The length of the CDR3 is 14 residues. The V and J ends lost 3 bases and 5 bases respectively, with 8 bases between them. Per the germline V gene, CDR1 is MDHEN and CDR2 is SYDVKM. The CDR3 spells CASSFTGDNSPLHF. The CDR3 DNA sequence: TGTGCCAGCAGTTTCACTGGAGATAATTCACCCCTCCACTTT.

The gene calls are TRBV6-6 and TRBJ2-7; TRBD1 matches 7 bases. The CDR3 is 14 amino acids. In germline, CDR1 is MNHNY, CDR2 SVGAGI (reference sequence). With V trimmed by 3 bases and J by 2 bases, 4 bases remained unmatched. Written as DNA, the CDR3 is TGTGCCAGCAGTTATTCTCAGGGGGCCTACGAGCAGTACTTC. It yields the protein CASSYSQGAYEQYF.

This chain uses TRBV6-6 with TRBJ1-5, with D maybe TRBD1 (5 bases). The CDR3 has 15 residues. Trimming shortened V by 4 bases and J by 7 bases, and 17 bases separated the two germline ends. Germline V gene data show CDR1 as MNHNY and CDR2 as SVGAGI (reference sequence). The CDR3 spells CASSSADQGGQPQHF. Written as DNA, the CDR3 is TGTGCCAGCAGTTCCGCCGATCAGGGTGGACAGCCCCAGCATTTT.

CDR3 DNA: TGTGCCAGCAGCCCCCATAGACAGATTGAAGCTTTCTTT. Its translation is CASSPHRQIEAFF. This sequence joins TRBV7-2 and TRBJ1-1, with D possibly matching TRBD1 (5 bases). V was shortened by 5 bases and J by 7 bases, with 14 bases between the two germline ends. This CDR3 is built from 13 residues. Germline CDR1 SGHTA, CDR2 FQGNSA.

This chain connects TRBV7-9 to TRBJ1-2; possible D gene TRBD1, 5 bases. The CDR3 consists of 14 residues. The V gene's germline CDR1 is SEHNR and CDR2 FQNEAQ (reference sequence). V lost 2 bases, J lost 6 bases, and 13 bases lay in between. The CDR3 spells CASSLSGRDDGYTF. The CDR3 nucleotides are TGTGCCAGCAGCTTATCTGGCAGGGATGATGGCTACACCTTC.

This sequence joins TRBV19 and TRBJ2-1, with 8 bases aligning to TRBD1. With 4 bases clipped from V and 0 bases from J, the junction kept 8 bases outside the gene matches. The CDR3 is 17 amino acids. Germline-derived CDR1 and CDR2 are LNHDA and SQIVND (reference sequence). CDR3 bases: TGTGCCAGTAGTAAAGACAGGGGTTTAAGCTCCTACAATGAGCAGTTCTTC. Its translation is CASSKDRGLSSYNEQFF.

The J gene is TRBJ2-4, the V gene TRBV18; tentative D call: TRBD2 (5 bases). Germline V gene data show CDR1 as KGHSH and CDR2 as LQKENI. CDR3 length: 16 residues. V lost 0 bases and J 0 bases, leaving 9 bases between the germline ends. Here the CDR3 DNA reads TGTGCCAGCTCACCACCGCAGACTATAGCCAAAAACATTCAGTACTTC. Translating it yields CASSPPQTIAKNIQYF.

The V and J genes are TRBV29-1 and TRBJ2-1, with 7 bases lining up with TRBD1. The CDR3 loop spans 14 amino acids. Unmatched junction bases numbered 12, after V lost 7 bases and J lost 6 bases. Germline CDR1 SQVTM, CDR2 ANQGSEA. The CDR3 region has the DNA TGCAGCGCCGCCCCCACAGCAGGGGGCAATGAGCAGTTCTTC. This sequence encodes CSAAPTAGGNEQFF.

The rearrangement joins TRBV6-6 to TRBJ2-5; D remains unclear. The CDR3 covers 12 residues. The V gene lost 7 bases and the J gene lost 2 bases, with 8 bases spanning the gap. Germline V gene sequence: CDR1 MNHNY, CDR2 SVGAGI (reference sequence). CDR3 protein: CASKVRQETQYF. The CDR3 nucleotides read TGTGCCAGCAAGGTGCGGCAAGAGACCCAGTACTTC.

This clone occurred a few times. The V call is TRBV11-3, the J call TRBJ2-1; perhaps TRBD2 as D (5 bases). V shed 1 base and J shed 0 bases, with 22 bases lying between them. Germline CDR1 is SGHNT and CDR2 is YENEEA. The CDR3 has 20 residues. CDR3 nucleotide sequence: TGTGCCAGCAGCTTAGCGTCGGCTAGCCTAGCACCGAGCTCCTACAATGAGCAGTTCTTC. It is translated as CASSLASASLAPSSYNEQFF. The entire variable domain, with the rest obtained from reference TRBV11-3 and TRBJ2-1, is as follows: EAGVVQSPRYKIIEKKQPVAFWCNPISGHNTLYWYLQNLGQGPELLIRYENEEAVDDSQLPKDRFSAERLKGVDSTLKIQPAELGDSAVYLCASSLASASLAPSSYNEQFFGPGTRLTVL.

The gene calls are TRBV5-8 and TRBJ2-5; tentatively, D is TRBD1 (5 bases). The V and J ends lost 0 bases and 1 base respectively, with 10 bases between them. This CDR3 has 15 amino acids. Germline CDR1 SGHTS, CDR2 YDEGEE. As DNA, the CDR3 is TGTGCCAGCAGCTTGGCCCTAGGGGCCCAAGAGACCCAGTACTTC. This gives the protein CASSLALGAQETQYF.

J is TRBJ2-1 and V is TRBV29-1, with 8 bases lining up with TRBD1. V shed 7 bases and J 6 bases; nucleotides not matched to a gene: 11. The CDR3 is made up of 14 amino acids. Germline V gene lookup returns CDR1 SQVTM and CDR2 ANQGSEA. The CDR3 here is CSGDGRTGGNEQFF. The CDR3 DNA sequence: TGCAGCGGAGACGGCCGTACAGGGGGCAATGAGCAGTTCTTC.

The CDR3 reads CASSPIVEAFF. The CDR3 bases are TGTGCCAGCTCACCGATCGTTGAAGCTTTCTTT. The chain has TRBV18 and TRBJ1-1; D remains unclear. The CDR3 covers 11 residues. Trimming cost V 3 bases and J 7 bases, with 6 bases left between them. Germline V gene sequence: CDR1 KGHSH, CDR2 LQKENI. The full variable domain, in which reference TRBV18 and TRBJ1-1 provide the parts outside the CDR3, is NAGVMQNPRHLVRRRGQEARLRCSPMKGHSHVYWYRQLPEEGLKFMVYLQKENIIDESGMPKERFSAEFPKEGPSILRIQQVVRGDSAAYFCASSPIVEAFFGQGTRLTVV.

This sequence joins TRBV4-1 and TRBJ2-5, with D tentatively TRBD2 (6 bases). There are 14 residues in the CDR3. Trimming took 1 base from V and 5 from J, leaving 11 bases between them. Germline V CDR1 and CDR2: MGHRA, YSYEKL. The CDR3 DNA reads TGCGCCAGCAGCCAAGGACTAGAGCCGGAGACCCAGTACTTC. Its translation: CASSQGLEPETQYF.

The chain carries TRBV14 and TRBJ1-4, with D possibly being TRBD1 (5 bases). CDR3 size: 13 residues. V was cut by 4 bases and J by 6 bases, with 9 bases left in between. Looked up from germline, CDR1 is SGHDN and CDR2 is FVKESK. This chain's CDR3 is CASSRGVYEKLFF. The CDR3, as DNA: TGTGCCAGCAGCCGGGGGGTTTATGAAAAACTGTTTTTT.

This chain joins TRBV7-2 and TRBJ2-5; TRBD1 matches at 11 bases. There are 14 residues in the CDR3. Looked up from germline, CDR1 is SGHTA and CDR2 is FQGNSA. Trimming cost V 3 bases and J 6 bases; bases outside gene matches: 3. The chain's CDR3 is CASSLGQGGKTQYF. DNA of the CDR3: TGTGCCAGCAGCTTGGGACAGGGGGGAAAGACCCAGTACTTC.

The CDR3 DNA reads as TGTGCCAGCAAGACTGGCGGGACAGGGGGAGAGGCGCAGTACTTC. This gives the protein CASKTGGTGGEAQYF. This chain joins TRBV6-6 and TRBJ2-7; 11 bases align to TRBD1. This CDR3 has 15 residues. With V trimmed by 7 bases and J by 9 bases, 14 bases remained unmatched. Germline CDR1 MNHNY, CDR2 SVGAGI (reference sequence).

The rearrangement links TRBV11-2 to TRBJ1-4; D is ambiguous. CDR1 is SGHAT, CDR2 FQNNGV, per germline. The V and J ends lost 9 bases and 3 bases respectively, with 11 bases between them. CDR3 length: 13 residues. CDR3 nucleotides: TGTGCCAGTCAAAGGACTTCTAATGAAAAACTGTTTTTT. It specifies CASQRTSNEKLFF. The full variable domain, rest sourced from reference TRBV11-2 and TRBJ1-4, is EAGVAQSPRYKIIEKRQSVAFWCNPISGHATLYWYQQILGQGPKLLIQFQNNGVVDDSQLPKDRFSAERLKGVDSTLKIQPAKLEDSAVYLCASQRTSNEKLFFGSGTQLSVL.

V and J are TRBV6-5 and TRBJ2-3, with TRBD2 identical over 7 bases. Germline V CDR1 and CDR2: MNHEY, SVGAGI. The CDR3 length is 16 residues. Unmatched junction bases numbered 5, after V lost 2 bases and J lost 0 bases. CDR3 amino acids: CASSYRDYLSTDTQYF. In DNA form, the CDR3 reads TGTGCCAGCAGTTACCGGGACTACCTAAGCACAGATACGCAGTATTTT.

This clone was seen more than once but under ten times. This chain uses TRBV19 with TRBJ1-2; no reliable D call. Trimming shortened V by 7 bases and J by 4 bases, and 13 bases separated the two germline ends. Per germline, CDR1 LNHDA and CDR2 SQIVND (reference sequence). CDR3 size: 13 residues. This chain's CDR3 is CASMKRSPYGYTF. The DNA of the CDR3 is TGTGCCAGTATGAAACGCTCTCCCTATGGCTACACCTTC.

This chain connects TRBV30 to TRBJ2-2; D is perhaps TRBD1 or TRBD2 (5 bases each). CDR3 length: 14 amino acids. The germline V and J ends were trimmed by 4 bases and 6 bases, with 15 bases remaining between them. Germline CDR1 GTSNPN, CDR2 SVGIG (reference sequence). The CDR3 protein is CAWMRGVAAGELFF. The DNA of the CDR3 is TGTGCCTGGATGCGAGGGGTGGCGGCCGGGGAGCTGTTTTTT.

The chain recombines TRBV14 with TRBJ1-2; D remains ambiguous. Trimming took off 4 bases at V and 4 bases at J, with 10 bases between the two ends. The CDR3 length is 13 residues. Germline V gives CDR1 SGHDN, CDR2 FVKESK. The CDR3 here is CASSPQRSYGYTF. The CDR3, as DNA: TGTGCCAGCAGCCCTCAGCGGAGCTATGGCTACACCTTC. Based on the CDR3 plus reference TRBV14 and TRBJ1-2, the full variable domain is EAGVTQFPSHSVIEKGQTVTLRCDPISGHDNLYWYRRVMGKEIKFLLHFVKESKQDESGMPNNRFLAERTGGTYSTLKVQPAELEDSGVYFCASSPQRSYGYTFGSGTRLTVV.

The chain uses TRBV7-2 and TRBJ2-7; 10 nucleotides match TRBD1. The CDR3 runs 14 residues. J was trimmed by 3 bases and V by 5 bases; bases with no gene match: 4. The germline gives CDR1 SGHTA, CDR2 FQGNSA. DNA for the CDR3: TGTGCCAGCAGCCCGCGGACAGGGGGCTACGAGCAGTACTTC. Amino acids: CASSPRTGGYEQYF.

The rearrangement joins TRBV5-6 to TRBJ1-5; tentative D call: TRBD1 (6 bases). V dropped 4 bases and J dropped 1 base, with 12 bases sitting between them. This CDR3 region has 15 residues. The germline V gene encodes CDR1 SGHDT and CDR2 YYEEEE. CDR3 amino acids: CASSKTGWSNQPQHF. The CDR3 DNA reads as TGTGCCAGCAGCAAGACAGGATGGAGCAATCAGCCCCAGCATTTT.